Below, 2 T cell receptor beta chains from the same sample are listed, as sequenced in a study of blood T cell repertoires in COVID-19. The method was immunoSEQ multiplex PCR; TCRdb's version includes in-frame clones alone and lacks a portion of them. The sample records approximately 280,000 clones, approximately 89% being singletons. The sequenced sample was PBMCs or T cells enriched from blood (not recorded which). The receptors stem from a woman in her sixties who had recovered from COVID-19.

V gene TRBV6-5 combines with J gene TRBJ1-1; D ambiguous. The germline V gene encodes CDR1 MNHEY and CDR2 SVGAGI. Between the trimmed V and J ends, which lost 2 bases and 2 bases, there was a span of 6 bases. The CDR3 runs to 13 residues. This CDR3 reads CASSYDSNTEAFF. For the CDR3, the DNA is TGTGCCAGCAGTTACGATAGCAACACTGAAGCTTTCTTT.

The CDR3 region has the DNA TGTGCCTGGATTTGGACACCGAACACTGAAGCTTTCTTT. As protein: CAWIWTPNTEAFF. V and J are TRBV30 and TRBJ1-1; tentative D call: TRBD1 (5 bases). Germline assignment: CDR1 GTSNPN and CDR2 SVGIG (reference sequence). The V end was cut by 4 bases, the J end by 1 base, with 10 bases between. The length of the CDR3 is 13 residues.